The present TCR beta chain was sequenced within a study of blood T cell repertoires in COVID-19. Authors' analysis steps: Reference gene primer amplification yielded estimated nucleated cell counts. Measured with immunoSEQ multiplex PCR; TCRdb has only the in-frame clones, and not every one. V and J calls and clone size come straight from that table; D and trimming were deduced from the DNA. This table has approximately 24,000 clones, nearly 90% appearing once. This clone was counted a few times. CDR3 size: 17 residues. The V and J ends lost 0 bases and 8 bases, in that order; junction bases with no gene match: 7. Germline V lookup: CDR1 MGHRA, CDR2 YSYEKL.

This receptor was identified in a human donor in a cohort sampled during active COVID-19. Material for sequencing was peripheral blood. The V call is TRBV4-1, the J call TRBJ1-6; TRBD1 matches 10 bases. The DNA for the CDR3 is TGCGCCAGCAGCCAAGAGGTAGGCGGGACAGGGGATTCACCCCTCCACTTT. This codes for CASSQEVGGTGDSPLHF.